One sample yielded the 6 T cell receptor beta chains listed below, sequenced in a study of CD8 T cells in ankylosing spondylitis. Broader study findings: Several highly homologous variants made up a TCR beta motif, and this motif appeared characteristic of ankylosing spondylitis blood.

TCRdb passed the 5' RACE reads through MiXCR, listing each CDR3 protein once. In the table there are 300,000 to 400,000 distinct CDR3 sequences, approximately 20% of which are singletons. Their antigens remain unidentified. Specimen: blood, either unsorted or a sorted T cell fraction (not recorded which). These receptors originate from a male donor with ankylosing spondylitis.

This sequence joins TRBV28 and TRBJ2-7, with 7 positions matching TRBD1. The trim removed 4 bases at V and 4 bases at J, leaving 10 bases unmatched. The CDR3 runs 15 residues. Germline V gene lookup returns CDR1 MDHEN and CDR2 SYDVKM. The CDR3 bases are TGTGCCAGCAGTTCCTTTGGGGACAGACGGTACGAGCAGTACTTC. As protein: CASSSFGDRRYEQYF.

This clonotype was seen only a few times. The chain carries TRBV27 and TRBJ1-5; 7 nucleotides line up with TRBD1. Germline CDR1 and CDR2: MNHEY and SMNVEV (reference sequence). With V trimmed by 2 bases and J by 8 bases, 6 bases remained unmatched. The CDR3 consists of 14 residues. CDR3 in amino acids: CASSLNRGSKPQHF. In DNA form, the CDR3 reads TGTGCCAGCAGTTTAAACAGGGGAAGCAAGCCCCAGCATTTT.

The CDR3, as DNA: TGCGCCAGCAGTGAGTTCTACGAGCAGTACTTC. The encoded protein is CASSEFYEQYF. The chain carries TRBV10-2 and TRBJ2-7; D ambiguous. The V end lost 1 base, the J end lost 3 bases, and 1 base lay between the germline ends. The CDR3 covers 11 residues. Germline V gene sequence: CDR1 WSHSY, CDR2 SAAADI.

This clonotype has more than one count but fewer than ten. Written as DNA, the CDR3 is TGTGCCAGCAGCTTAGGGGACACAACTAGCACAGATACGCAGTATTTT. Translated, it gives CASSLGDTTSTDTQYF. The V gene is TRBV7-6, the J gene TRBJ2-3; D might be TRBD1 (6 bases). Germline loops: CDR1 SGHVS, CDR2 FNYEAQ. This CDR3 is 16 amino acids long. Trimming removed 1 base at V and 0 bases at J, with 11 bases between. The complete variable domain, with remaining parts taken from reference TRBV7-6 and TRBJ2-3, reads GAGVSQSPRYKVTKRGQDVALRCDPISGHVSLYWYRQALGQGPEFLTYFNYEAQQDKSGLPNDRFSAERPEGSISTLTIQRTEQRDSAMYRCASSLGDTTSTDTQYFGPGTRLTVL.

The chain is built from TRBV7-2 and TRBJ1-5; maybe TRBD1 (6 bases). This CDR3 region has 14 residues. Germline CDR1 and CDR2: SGHTA and FQGNSA. Deletions cut 2 bases from V and 4 bases from J, with 9 bases between. CDR3 nucleotide sequence: TGTGCCAGCAGCTTAACAGGGCCTAATCAGCCCCAGCATTTT. Protein product: CASSLTGPNQPQHF.

This clonotype was seen a handful of times. The chain links TRBV7-9 to TRBJ1-6; D remains ambiguous. Germline loops: CDR1 SEHNR, CDR2 FQNEAQ (reference sequence). Trimming pared 5 bases from V and 8 bases from J, leaving 10 bases between. The length of the CDR3 is 13 residues. The CDR3 bases are TGTGCCAGCAGCCCCGAATTGGATTCACCCCTCCACTTT. Protein: CASSPELDSPLHF.